Below, one T cell receptor (beta chain) is given with its context. The germline gives CDR1 ENHRY, CDR2 SYGVKD. This CDR3 spans 15 amino acids. Trimming removed 0 bases from V and 6 bases from J, with 12 bases in between. The sample originates from a study of shared clonotypes between healthy human individuals. The test was conducted at deep level. Sequencing was performed with immunoSEQ multiplex PCR; in TCRdb, only in-frame clones are kept and a portion is missing. The data show roughly 330,000 clones, 74% seen once. This TCR was recovered from a man aged 25 to 40 in good health. V gene TRBV10-3 combines with J gene TRBJ2-4; a possible D gene is TRBD2 (6 bases). Sequenced: memory CD4+ T cells sorted from blood. Documented subset: CD45RA-negative fraction. The CDR3 DNA is TGTGCCATCAGTGAGTCGACGGGAGCGGTAAACATTCAGTACTTC. It codes for CAISESTGAVNIQYF.